This record covers a single TCR beta chain. Its antigen is not known. The CDR3 sequence is 13 residues long. J lost 5 bases, V lost 7 bases, and 5 bases had no gene match. Germline values: CDR1 SGHTA, CDR2 FQGNSA. Data came from immunoSEQ multiplex PCR; TCRdb stores just in-frame clones and leaves some out. The table records 120,000 to 150,000 clones, more than 85% of them present only once. This sample was included in a study of T cell responses to AZD1222 COVID-19 vaccine. Notes on the study in general: Once two AZD1222 doses were given, Spike-specific TCR breadth and depth went up.

This specimen was peripheral blood, taken on day 0 of AZD1222 vaccination. This chain links TRBV7-2 with TRBJ1-5, with 7 bases matching TRBD1. The TCR originated in an adult in good health. CDR3 nucleotides: TGTGCCAGCACCTGGGGGACAGATCAGCCCCAGCATTTT. As protein: CASTWGTDQPQHF. Full variable domain (missing parts from reference TRBV7-2 and TRBJ1-5): GAGVSQSPSNKVTEKGKDVELRCDPISGHTALYWYRQSLGQGLEFLIYFQGNSAPDKSGLPSDRFSAERTGGSVSTLTIQRTQQEDSAVYLCASTWGTDQPQHFGDGTRLSIL.